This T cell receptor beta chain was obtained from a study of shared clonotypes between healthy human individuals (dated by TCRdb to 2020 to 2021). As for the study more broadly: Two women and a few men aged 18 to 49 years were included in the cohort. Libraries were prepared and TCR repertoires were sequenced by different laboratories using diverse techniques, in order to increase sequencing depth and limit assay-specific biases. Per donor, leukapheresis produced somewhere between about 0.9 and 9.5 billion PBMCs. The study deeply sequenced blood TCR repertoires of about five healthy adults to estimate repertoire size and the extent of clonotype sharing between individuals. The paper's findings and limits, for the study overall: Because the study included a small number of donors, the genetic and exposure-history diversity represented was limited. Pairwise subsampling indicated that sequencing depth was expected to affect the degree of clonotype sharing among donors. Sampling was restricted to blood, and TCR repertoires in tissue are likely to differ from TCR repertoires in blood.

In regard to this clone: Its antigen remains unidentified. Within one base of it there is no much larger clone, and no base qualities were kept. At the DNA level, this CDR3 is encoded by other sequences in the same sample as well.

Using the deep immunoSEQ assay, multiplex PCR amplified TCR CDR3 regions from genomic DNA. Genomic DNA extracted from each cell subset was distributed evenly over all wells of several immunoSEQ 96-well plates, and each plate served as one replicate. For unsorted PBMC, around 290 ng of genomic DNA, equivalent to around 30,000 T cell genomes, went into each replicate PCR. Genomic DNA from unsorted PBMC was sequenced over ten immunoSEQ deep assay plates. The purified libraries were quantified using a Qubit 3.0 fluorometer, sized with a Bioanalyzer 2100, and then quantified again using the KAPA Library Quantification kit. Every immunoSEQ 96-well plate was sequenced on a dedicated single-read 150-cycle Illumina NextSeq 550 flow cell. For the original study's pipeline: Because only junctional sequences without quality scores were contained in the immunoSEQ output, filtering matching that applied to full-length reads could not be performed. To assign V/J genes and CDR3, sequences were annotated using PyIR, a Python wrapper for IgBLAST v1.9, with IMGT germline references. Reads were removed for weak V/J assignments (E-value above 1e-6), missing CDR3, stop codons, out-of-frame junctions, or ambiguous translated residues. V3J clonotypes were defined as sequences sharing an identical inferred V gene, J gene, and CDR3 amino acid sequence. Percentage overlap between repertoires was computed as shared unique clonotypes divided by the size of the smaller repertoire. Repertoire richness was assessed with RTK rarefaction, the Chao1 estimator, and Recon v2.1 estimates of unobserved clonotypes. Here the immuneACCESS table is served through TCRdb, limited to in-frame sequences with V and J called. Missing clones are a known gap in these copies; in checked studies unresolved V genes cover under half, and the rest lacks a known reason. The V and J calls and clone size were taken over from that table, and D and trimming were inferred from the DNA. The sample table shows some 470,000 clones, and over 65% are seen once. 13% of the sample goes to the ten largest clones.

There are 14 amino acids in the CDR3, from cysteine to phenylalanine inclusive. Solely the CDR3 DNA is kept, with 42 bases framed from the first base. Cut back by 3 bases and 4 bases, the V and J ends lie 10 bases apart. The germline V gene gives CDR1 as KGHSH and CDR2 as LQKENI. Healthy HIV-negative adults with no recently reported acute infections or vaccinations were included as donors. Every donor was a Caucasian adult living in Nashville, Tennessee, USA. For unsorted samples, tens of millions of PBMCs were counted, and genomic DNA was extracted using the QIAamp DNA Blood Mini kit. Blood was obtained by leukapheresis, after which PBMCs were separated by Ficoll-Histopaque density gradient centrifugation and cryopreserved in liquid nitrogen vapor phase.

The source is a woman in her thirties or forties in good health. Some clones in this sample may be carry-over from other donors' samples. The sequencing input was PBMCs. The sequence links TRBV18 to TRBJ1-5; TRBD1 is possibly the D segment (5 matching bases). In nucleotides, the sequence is TGTGCCAGCTCACCTGACGGGGGGAATCAGCCCCAGCATTTT. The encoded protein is CASSPDGGNQPQHF.